The 29 T cell receptor beta chains reported below all come from one sample, sequenced in a study of CD8 T cells in ankylosing spondylitis. Study findings and constraints: Characteristic, it appeared, of ankylosing spondylitis blood was a TCR beta motif of eight highly homologous variants.

Their cognate antigens are unknown. TCRdb called the 5' RACE reads again in MiXCR, with one record for every CDR3 protein. The table lists 200,000 to 250,000 distinct CDR3 sequences, around 7.9% of them singletons. Sequencing was performed on blood, either unsorted or a sorted T cell fraction (not recorded which). The origin of the receptors is a male donor with ankylosing spondylitis.

This clonotype was recorded at least ten times. The chain is built from TRBV6-5 and TRBJ2-7, with D unclear. The CDR3 length is 12 residues. The germline CDR1 and CDR2 sequences are MNHEY and SVGAGI. V was trimmed by 6 bases and J by 2 bases, leaving 8 bases between them. As DNA, the CDR3 is TGTGCCAGCAGCCGTCCCCCCTACGAGCAGTACTTC. It encodes CASSRPPYEQYF.

The sample holds many counts of this clonotype. This CDR3 is CASSYSPSGSFWEQFF. CDR3 nucleotides: TGTGCCAGCAGTTACTCTCCGAGCGGGAGCTTTTGGGAGCAGTTCTTC. V usage is TRBV6-5 and J usage is TRBJ2-1, with 8 bases matching TRBD2. Looked up from germline, CDR1 is MNHEY and CDR2 is SVGAGI. Trimming removed 0 bases from V and 10 bases from J; junction bases left unmatched: 11. This CDR3 contains 16 residues.

This clonotype came up once. This may arise from a read error, as a much more abundant clone is one base away. The CDR3 nucleotides are TGTGCCAGCAACCCCCGGGGGAGTTACTACGAGCAGTACTTC. Residues: CASNPRGSYYEQYF. V and J are TRBV14 and TRBJ2-7; D is possibly TRBD2 (6 bases). Trimming pared 7 bases from V and 3 bases from J, leaving 16 bases between. Germline lookup yields CDR1 SGHDN and CDR2 FVKESK. The CDR3 has 14 residues.

This clonotype was counted many times. The chain recombines TRBV28 with TRBJ2-1; D call uncertain. V lost 3 bases and J 3 bases, leaving 15 bases between the germline ends. CDR3 length: 16 amino acids. Germline CDR1 is MDHEN and CDR2 is SYDVKM. CDR3 in amino acids: CASSFPQEDDYNEQFF. The CDR3 DNA is TGTGCCAGCAGTTTCCCCCAGGAAGACGACTACAATGAGCAGTTCTTC.

The chain employs TRBV7-2 and TRBJ2-7; 12 bases map to TRBD2. With V trimmed by 5 bases and J by 4 bases, 3 bases remained unmatched. Per the germline V gene, CDR1 is SGHTA and CDR2 is FQGNSA. The CDR3 length is 14 residues. The CDR3, as DNA: TGTGCCAGCAGCCGCGGACTAGCGGGATACGAGCAGTACTTC. Translating it yields CASSRGLAGYEQYF.

Many counts were recorded for this clonotype. This chain links TRBV29-1 with TRBJ2-5; no clear D gene. CDR1 is SQVTM, CDR2 ANQGSEA, per germline. With 2 bases removed from V and 2 bases from J, the gap between germline ends came to 9 bases. This CDR3 region has 13 residues. The CDR3 protein is CSVERVNQETQYF. The CDR3 DNA sequence: TGCAGCGTTGAAAGGGTGAATCAAGAGACCCAGTACTTC. Combining the CDR3 with reference TRBV29-1 and TRBJ2-5 gives the whole variable domain SAVISQKPSRDICQRGTSLTIQCQVDSQVTMMFWYRQQPGQSLTLIATANQGSEATYESGFVIDKFPISRPNLTFSTLTVSNMSPEDSSIYLCSVERVNQETQYFGPGTRLLVL.

This clonotype showed up many times. The rearrangement uses TRBV4-2 and TRBJ2-1; D unresolved. V lost 1 base and J 10 bases, leaving 8 bases between the germline ends. Germline values: CDR1 LGHNA, CDR2 YNFKEQ. This CDR3 is 12 amino acids long. The CDR3 sequence is CASSQVPREQFF. DNA of the CDR3: TGTGCCAGCAGCCAAGTCCCGCGAGAGCAGTTCTTC.

The table lists this clonotype with many counts. The V and J genes are TRBV7-9 and TRBJ2-5, with D possibly called TRBD1 or TRBD2 (5 bases each). Looked up from germline, CDR1 is SEHNR and CDR2 is FQNEAQ (reference sequence). This CDR3 is 15 amino acids long. V lost 0 bases to trimming and J lost 6 bases, with 14 bases between them. The CDR3 DNA is TGTGCCAGCAGCTTAGCGGAGGCAGGGCGGAAGACCCAGTACTTC. Its translation: CASSLAEAGRKTQYF.

This clonotype was recorded at least ten times. This rearrangement joins TRBV7-2 to TRBJ2-1; no clear D gene. V was clipped by 2 bases and J by 4 bases, with 15 bases between them. From germline, CDR1 is SGHTA and CDR2 FQGNSA. This CDR3 contains 16 residues. The CDR3 DNA reads as TGTGCCAGCAGCTTACCATCGCGACTTCCTTACAATGAGCAGTTCTTC. Protein product: CASSLPSRLPYNEQFF.

This clonotype was detected ten times or more. This sequence joins TRBV2 and TRBJ1-1; D unresolved. The V end was cut by 4 bases, the J end by 5 bases, with 11 bases between. The CDR3 length is 13 residues. Germline CDR1 and CDR2: SNHLY and FYNNEI. This chain's CDR3 is CASSAYLRTEAFF. The CDR3 DNA sequence: TGTGCCAGCAGTGCCTACTTAAGGACTGAAGCTTTCTTT.

This clonotype came up a few times. CDR3 bases: TGTGCCAGCAGTCTCTCCCCCGGGGTCTCCTACGAGCAGTACTTC. Protein product: CASSLSPGVSYEQYF. V usage is TRBV6-1 and J usage is TRBJ2-7, with D perhaps TRBD2 (5 bases). V shed 5 bases and J shed 0 bases, with 14 bases lying between them. Germline V gene sequence: CDR1 MNHNS, CDR2 SASEGT. The CDR3 runs to 15 residues.

The V call is TRBV9, the J call TRBJ2-2; 8 bases align to TRBD2. Per the germline V gene, CDR1 is SGDLS and CDR2 is YYNGEE. Unmatched junction bases numbered 8, after V lost 0 bases and J lost 1 base. The CDR3 consists of 18 residues. The CDR3 sequence: CASSVELRSGGNTGELFF. In DNA form, the CDR3 reads TGTGCCAGCAGCGTAGAGCTGAGAAGCGGGGGGAACACCGGGGAGCTGTTTTTT.

This clonotype was counted only a few times. The V gene is TRBV3-1, the J gene TRBJ2-1; either TRBD1 or TRBD2 may supply D (5 bases each). This CDR3 spans 15 amino acids. Germline V gene data show CDR1 as LGHDT and CDR2 as YNNKEL (reference sequence). Trimming took 1 base from V and 4 from J, leaving 11 bases between them. The CDR3 bases are TGTGCCAGCAGCCAAGTGGGGGAAGGGTACAATGAGCAGTTCTTC. Translating it yields CASSQVGEGYNEQFF.

This clonotype occurred many times. The rearrangement joins TRBV29-1 to TRBJ1-2; 7 nucleotides match TRBD1. This CDR3 comprises 11 residues. Germline assignment: CDR1 SQVTM and CDR2 ANQGSEA. The CDR3 here is CGPRGLDGYTF. The DNA of the CDR3 is TGCGGACCGAGGGGGCTCGATGGCTACACCTTC.

This clonotype was seen repeatedly, ten times or more. This CDR3 is CASSLNRDRGAQHF. CDR3 sequence (DNA): TGTGCCAGCAGTTTAAACCGGGACAGGGGTGCCCAGCATTTT. The chain is built from TRBV27 and TRBJ1-5, with TRBD1 identical over 10 bases. The CDR3 loop spans 14 amino acids. J lost 11 bases, V lost 2 bases, and 6 bases had no gene match. CDR1 MNHEY and CDR2 SMNVEV come from the germline V gene (reference sequence).

This clonotype has at least ten counts. The rearrangement uses TRBV7-8 and TRBJ1-1; D gene unclear. Per germline, CDR1 SGHVS and CDR2 FQNEAQ. Trimming removed 2 bases from V and 0 bases from J, with 13 bases in between. The CDR3 consists of 16 residues. The CDR3 DNA reads TGTGCCAGCAGCTTAAAGTTACAGCGGATGAACACTGAAGCTTTCTTT. It codes for CASSLKLQRMNTEAFF.

The chain carries TRBV6-1 and TRBJ2-5, with D possibly being TRBD2 (5 bases). Looked up from germline, CDR1 is MNHNS and CDR2 is SASEGT. This CDR3 spans 14 amino acids. V gave up 6 bases and J gave up 1 base, with 12 bases separating them. This CDR3 reads CASSHRGLQETQYF. CDR3 nucleotides: TGTGCCAGCAGCCACCGGGGTCTCCAAGAGACCCAGTACTTC.

This clonotype was recorded at least ten times. The chain links TRBV28 to TRBJ2-5; the match to TRBD1 covers 10 bases. The length of the CDR3 is 17 residues. In germline, CDR1 is MDHEN, CDR2 SYDVKM. The V gene end was trimmed by 1 base and the J gene end by 1 base; junction bases not matched to a gene: 6. DNA of the CDR3: TGTGCCAGCAGTTTATATCGGGGACAGGGGACCCAAGAGACCCAGTACTTC. Its translation is CASSLYRGQGTQETQYF.

This clonotype was observed many times. The CDR3 is CASSQDGGGYEQYF. The CDR3 DNA reads TGCGCCAGCAGCCAAGATGGAGGGGGTTACGAGCAGTACTTC. The chain has TRBV4-3 and TRBJ2-7; possibly TRBD1 or TRBD2 for D (6 bases each). Between the trimmed V and J ends, which lost 0 bases and 4 bases, there was a span of 10 bases. Germline assignment: CDR1 LGHNA and CDR2 YSLEER. CDR3 length equals 14 residues.

The gene calls are TRBV6-1 and TRBJ2-5; 9 nucleotides agree with TRBD2. The CDR3 is 14 residues long. The V gene end was trimmed by 7 bases and the J gene end by 5 bases; junction bases not matched to a gene: 8. Per germline, CDR1 MNHNS and CDR2 SASEGT. The CDR3 loop reads CASTRHAGGETQYF. The CDR3 DNA reads as TGTGCCAGCACACGCCATGCGGGGGGGGAGACCCAGTACTTC.

V and J are TRBV4-3 and TRBJ2-2; maybe TRBD1 (5 bases). The ends were cut back, 5 bases at V and 6 bases at J, with 10 bases in the middle. This CDR3 comprises 13 residues. Looked up from germline, CDR1 is LGHNA and CDR2 is YSLEER. The CDR3 here is CASSIRAAGELFF. The CDR3 nucleotides read TGCGCCAGCAGCATCAGGGCGGCCGGGGAGCTGTTTTTT.

This clonotype was counted only a few times. The rearrangement joins TRBV5-1 to TRBJ1-1; D remains ambiguous. Trimming shortened V by 0 bases and J by 0 bases, and 9 bases separated the two germline ends. This CDR3 spans 15 amino acids. Germline V gene lookup returns CDR1 SGHRS and CDR2 YFSETQ. The CDR3 spells CASSLVPEMNTEAFF. CDR3 sequence (DNA): TGCGCCAGCAGCTTGGTACCAGAGATGAACACTGAAGCTTTCTTT. The whole variable domain, remainder taken from reference TRBV5-1 and TRBJ1-1, is KAGVTQTPRYLIKTRGQQVTLSCSPISGHRSVSWYQQTPGQGLQFLFEYFSETQRNKGNFPGRFSGRQFSNSRSEMNVSTLELGDSALYLCASSLVPEMNTEAFFGQGTRLTVV.

The chain combines TRBV10-2 with TRBJ1-3; a possible D gene is TRBD1 (6 bases). Germline V gene data show CDR1 as WSHSY and CDR2 as SAAADI. The CDR3 covers 14 residues. Trimming cost V 2 bases and J 2 bases, with 7 bases left between them. CDR3 in DNA: TGCGCCAGCAGTGAGACAGGGACTGGAAACACCATATATTTT. Translating gives CASSETGTGNTIYF.

CDR3 amino acids: CASSLGTGKGTDTQYF. The CDR3 region has the DNA TGTGCCAGCAGCTTAGGGACAGGGAAGGGCACAGATACGCAGTATTTT. This chain uses TRBV7-8 with TRBJ2-3; 8 positions match TRBD1. The CDR3 totals 16 residues. The V gene end was trimmed by 1 base and the J gene end by 1 base; junction bases not matched to a gene: 4. The V gene's germline CDR1 is SGHVS and CDR2 FQNEAQ.

This clonotype was found a few times. This chain uses TRBV20-1 with TRBJ2-5, with 11 bases that match TRBD1. The germline CDR1 and CDR2 sequences are DFQATT and SNEGSKA (reference sequence). The CDR3 runs to 15 residues. The junction had 8 bases not matched to a gene; V was cut back by 3 bases and J by 5 bases. CDR3 amino acids: CSASRDRGLSETQYF. In DNA form, the CDR3 reads TGCAGTGCTAGTAGGGACAGGGGGTTATCGGAGACCCAGTACTTC.

In this sample, this clonotype turned up a few times. The chain links TRBV27 to TRBJ2-3; either TRBD1 or TRBD2 may supply D (5 bases each). This CDR3 comprises 18 residues. V was pared by 2 bases and J by 0 bases, with 18 bases between. CDR1 MNHEY and CDR2 SMNVEV come from the germline V gene (reference sequence). The CDR3 loop is CASSLMPGTAPSTDTQYF. The CDR3 DNA is TGTGCCAGCAGTTTAATGCCGGGGACGGCTCCTAGCACAGATACGCAGTATTTT.

The sample holds many counts of this clonotype. The rearrangement joins TRBV30 to TRBJ2-2; 9 positions match TRBD1. Germline trimming cut 3 bases from V and 2 bases from J; bases unmatched to any gene: 4. The germline V gene encodes CDR1 GTSNPN and CDR2 SVGIG (reference sequence). This CDR3 is 15 amino acids long. The CDR3 DNA sequence: TGTGCCTGGAGAAACAGGGGGCGTAACACCGGGGAGCTGTTTTTT. It yields the protein CAWRNRGRNTGELFF.

This clonotype was seen repeatedly, ten times or more. The V gene is TRBV6-5, the J gene TRBJ2-1, with 10 positions matching TRBD1. The CDR3 covers 15 residues. The germline V gene encodes CDR1 MNHEY and CDR2 SVGAGI. V lost 4 bases, J lost 2 bases, and 2 bases stayed unmatched. CDR3 residues: CASSLTGGPYNEQFF. The CDR3 DNA follows: TGTGCCAGCAGTTTGACAGGGGGCCCCTACAATGAGCAGTTCTTC.

This clonotype was recorded many times. The V gene is TRBV6-1, the J gene TRBJ1-1, with D tentatively TRBD1 (5 bases). V shed 0 bases and J shed 1 base, with 12 bases lying between them. The CDR3 length is 16 residues. Germline V gives CDR1 MNHNS, CDR2 SASEGT. The CDR3 spells CASSEAIQGENTEAFF. The CDR3 DNA sequence: TGTGCCAGCAGTGAAGCGATCCAGGGTGAGAACACTGAAGCTTTCTTT.